This T cell receptor (beta chain) stems from a study of T cells in Graves' hyperthyroidism and ophthalmopathy. Amplified TCR beta CDR3 regions came from RNA transcripts. HTBI primers drove first-round RT-PCR of the TCR CDR3. TCRdb independently ran MiXCR on the multiplex PCR reads; one entry per CDR3 protein. The top ten clones hold about 29% of a sample with around 540,000 distinct CDR3 sequences, approximately 16% of them seen once. This clonotype has ten or more counts. Its specificity is unknown. Findings and caveats of the study: Ophthalmopathy was told apart from stable hyperthyroidism by a 13 V-J model.

The CDR3 length is 13 residues. Germline CDR1 and CDR2: GTSNPN and SVGIG (reference sequence). Deletions cut 3 bases from V and 4 bases from J, with 10 bases between. The source of this sequence is a woman in her thirties with Graves' ophthalmopathy. This sequence joins TRBV30 and TRBJ1-5; D may be TRBD1 (6 bases). The sequencing input was blood. CDR3 in DNA: TGTGCCTGGAGCCCCAGGGGAAATCAGCCCCAGCATTTT. Translation: CAWSPRGNQPQHF.